What follows are 13 T cell receptor beta chains derived from one specimen sequenced in a study of vaccination and CD4 T cells after COVID-19. These receptors are not linked to any known antigen. The Oncomine TCR Beta short-read assay was applied to DNA of cultured CD4+ T cells. Each CDR3 protein gets one entry after TCRdb re-called the PCR reads with MiXCR. The sample carries approximately 2,000 distinct CDR3 sequences, around a sixth recorded once. Treatment of the sample: roughly 11-day PBMC culture with coronavirus spike peptide pools or control peptides (ViraFEST assay). Samples of CD4+ T cells were obtained from the unexposed donor before the COVID-19 pandemic (2011-2018). The sample taken for sequencing was CD4+ T cells from blood, cultured in vitro. The receptor set was obtained from a human donor in good health.

This chain uses TRBV19 with TRBJ1-1, with a weak D call TRBD1 (5 bases). Trimming shortened V by 3 bases and J by 4 bases, and 15 bases separated the two germline ends. Looked up from germline, CDR1 is LNHDA and CDR2 is SQIVND (reference sequence). CDR3 length equals 15 residues. The chain's CDR3 is CASSMRQGGGTEAFF. CDR3 nucleotide sequence: TGTGCCAGTAGTATGCGGCAGGGAGGAGGCACTGAAGCTTTCTTT.

This clonotype was detected a few times. The V gene is TRBV11-3, the J gene TRBJ1-1, with D unclear. The CDR3 covers 13 residues. Per germline, CDR1 SGHNT and CDR2 YENEEA. Trimming removed 5 bases at V and 1 base at J, with 8 bases between. CDR3 amino acids: CASSRTENTEAFF. In nucleotides, the CDR3 is TGTGCCAGCAGCCGGACGGAGAACACTGAAGCTTTCTTT.

The table lists this clonotype with a few counts. The V gene is TRBV11-3, the J gene TRBJ2-7; 10 bases agree with TRBD1. This CDR3 contains 14 residues. The germline gives CDR1 SGHNT, CDR2 YENEEA. J was trimmed by 2 bases and V by 6 bases; bases with no gene match: 4. CDR3 DNA: TGTGCCAGCAGTTCCGGGACAGGGGCCTACGAGCAGTACTTC. It is translated as CASSSGTGAYEQYF.

This clonotype was counted a few times. The chain is built from TRBV12-3 or TRBV12-4 and TRBJ2-3, with TRBD1 matching 9 bases. V trimming: 6 bases; J trimming: 1 base; junction bases outside the gene matches: 14. The length of the CDR3 is 18 residues. The CDR3 sequence is CASSYPGTGFKGTDTQYF. CDR3 DNA sequence: TGTGCCAGCAGCTACCCCGGGACAGGGTTCAAGGGCACAGATACGCAGTATTTT.

This clonotype is categorized as large. V gene TRBV6-1 combines with J gene TRBJ2-3; TRBD1 is a possible D gene (6 bases). V dropped 6 bases and J dropped 6 bases, with 16 bases sitting between them. This CDR3 is 14 amino acids long. In germline, CDR1 is MNHNS, CDR2 SASEGT. CDR3 loop: CASRKLTGYDTQYF. The CDR3 nucleotides are TGTGCCAGCAGAAAACTTACAGGGTATGATACGCAGTATTTT.

In its sample, this clonotype was seen a few times. This chain links TRBV30 with TRBJ1-1, with D maybe TRBD1 (6 bases). V was shortened by 7 bases and J by 4 bases, with 10 bases between the two germline ends. Germline values: CDR1 GTSNPN, CDR2 SVGIG (reference sequence). The CDR3 sequence is 11 residues long. The CDR3 protein is CALNRVTEAFF. CDR3 in DNA: TGTGCCTTAAACAGGGTCACTGAAGCTTTCTTT.

This clonotype has more than one count but fewer than ten. The V gene is TRBV2, the J gene TRBJ2-7; no clear D. The CDR3 has 12 amino acids. Trimming pared 3 bases from V and 3 bases from J, leaving 6 bases between. Germline CDR1 reads SNHLY; CDR2 reads FYNNEI. The CDR3 region is CASSDAGYEQYF. CDR3 in DNA: TGTGCCAGCAGTGATGCAGGCTACGAGCAGTACTTC.

The chain is built from TRBV20-1 and TRBJ2-5, with 9 nucleotides matching TRBD2. CDR1 is DFQATT, CDR2 SNEGSKA, per germline (reference sequence). The CDR3 is 14 residues long. The V segment lost 2 bases and the J segment 4 bases; nucleotides outside the gene matches: 5. CDR3 residues: CSARPASGAETQYF. CDR3 coding DNA: TGCAGTGCTAGACCGGCTAGCGGGGCAGAGACCCAGTACTTC.

This chain joins TRBV5-1 and TRBJ2-5, with a tentative D call TRBD1 (7 bases). The germline V and J ends were trimmed by 4 bases and 9 bases, with 19 bases remaining between them. The CDR3 runs 14 residues. The germline CDR1 and CDR2 sequences are SGHRS and YFSETQ. For the CDR3, the DNA is TGCGCCAGCAGCCGGGGGACAGCCGGGGAGGCCCAGTACTTC. This gives the protein CASSRGTAGEAQYF.

This clonotype has a handful of counts. V gene TRBV5-1 combines with J gene TRBJ2-5; D might be TRBD1 (5 bases). From germline, CDR1 is SGHRS and CDR2 YFSETQ. This CDR3 is built from 14 residues. With 4 bases removed from V and 1 base from J, the gap between germline ends came to 11 bases. The CDR3 sequence: CASSNVGPQETQYF. CDR3 DNA sequence: TGCGCCAGCAGCAACGTGGGGCCCCAAGAGACCCAGTACTTC.

The rearrangement joins TRBV5-1 to TRBJ1-2, with D hard to call. Germline V lookup: CDR1 SGHRS, CDR2 YFSETQ. The V end was cut by 0 bases, the J end by 8 bases, with 14 bases between. The CDR3 spans 14 residues. The CDR3, as DNA: TGCGCCAGCAGCTTGGACGCCGGGGAGGACGGCTACACCTTC. Translation: CASSLDAGEDGYTF.

The V and J genes are TRBV12-3 or TRBV12-4 and TRBJ2-2, with D perhaps matching TRBD1 or TRBD2 (5 bases each). Deletions cut 6 bases from V and 2 bases from J, with 22 bases between. The CDR3 has 18 amino acids. The CDR3 DNA follows: TGTGCCAGCAGACACTCGCTAGACAGAGCGGTTAACACCGGGGAGCTGTTTTTT. This codes for CASRHSLDRAVNTGELFF.

The chain employs TRBV7-6 and TRBJ2-7; the D gene is possibly TRBD1 (5 bases). This CDR3 has 14 amino acids. V was pared by 2 bases and J by 6 bases, with 14 bases between. The germline CDR1 and CDR2 sequences are SGHVS and FNYEAQ. The CDR3 spells CASSLSRGISEQYF. For the CDR3, the DNA is TGTGCCAGCAGCTTATCTAGGGGTATATCCGAGCAGTACTTC. The variable domain in full, with the rest retrieved from reference TRBV7-6 and TRBJ2-7, is GAGVSQSPRYKVTKRGQDVALRCDPISGHVSLYWYRQALGQGPEFLTYFNYEAQQDKSGLPNDRFSAERPEGSISTLTIQRTEQRDSAMYRCASSLSRGISEQYFGPGTRLTVT.